This is a list of T cell receptor beta chains from one sample in a study of siplizumab effects on memory and regulatory T cells. Sequencing was performed with immunoSEQ multiplex PCR; in TCRdb, only in-frame clones are kept and a portion is missing. The sample yields about 100,000 clones, 85% to 95% seen once. What was sequenced was non-Treg CD4+ T cells sorted from blood. These receptors originate from a human donor in good health. CDR3s include the opening cysteine and the closing phenylalanine or tryptophan. A D gene is named only where the DNA matches it firmly. Size tells how often a clone was seen (once, few, many) or the class of an expanded clone, and some rows leave it out.

V	D	size	J	CDR3	DNA
TRBV7-3	TRBD1	.	TRBJ2-1	CASSLTGTGEYNEQFF	TGTGCCAGCAGCCTGACCGGGACAGGGGAATACAATGAGCAGTTCTTC
TRBV21-1	.	once	TRBJ2-4	CASTPPYF	TGTGCCAGCACCCCCCCGTACTTC
TRBV28	.	.	TRBJ2-5	CASSLLSGKQETQYF	TGTGCCAGCAGTTTATTGTCAGGGAAGCAAGAGACCCAGTACTTC
TRBV19	.	.	TRBJ1-5	CASSIKSELYSNQPQHF	TGTGCCAGTAGTATTAAGTCAGAGCTGTATAGCAATCAGCCCCAGCATTTT
TRBV19	TRBD1	.	TRBJ2-5	CASSIGGTAAETQYF	TGTGCCAGTAGTATAGGAGGGACAGCCGCAGAGACCCAGTACTTC
TRBV14	.	.	TRBJ2-1	CASSLGVTPVRYNEQFF	TGTGCCAGCAGCTTAGGGGTAACCCCGGTAAGATACAATGAGCAGTTCTTC
TRBV5-1	.	.	TRBJ2-2	CASSSRGFDTGELFF	TGCGCCAGCAGCTCAAGAGGGTTTGACACCGGGGAGCTGTTTTTT
TRBV30	.	.	TRBJ2-7	CACGTIGLLYEQYF	TGTGCCTGCGGTACCATCGGCCTTCTCTACGAGCAGTACTTC
TRBV7-8	.	.	TRBJ1-1	CASSLVVANTEAFF	TGTGCCAGCAGCTTAGTTGTCGCTAACACTGAAGCTTTCTTT
TRBV9	.	.	TRBJ1-1	CASSVYSQSTEAFF	TGTGCCAGCAGCGTCTATTCCCAGAGCACTGAAGCTTTCTTT
TRBV7-2	.	.	TRBJ2-7	CASSLDPGASSYEQYF	TGTGCCAGCAGCTTAGATCCGGGAGCATCCTCCTACGAGCAGTACTTC
TRBV11-3	TRBD1	.	TRBJ2-4	CASRHRGRQQGNIQYF	TGTGCCAGCAGGCACAGGGGAAGACAACAGGGAAACATTCAGTACTTC
TRBV5-1	TRBD2	.	TRBJ2-7	CASSLAGTSGRSSYEQYF	TGCGCCAGCAGCTTGGCCGGGACTAGCGGGAGGAGCTCCTACGAGCAGTACTTC
TRBV4-1	TRBD2	.	TRBJ2-1	CASSQDSGRATGMYNEQFF	TGCGCCAGCAGCCAAGATAGCGGGAGGGCCACGGGGATGTACAATGAGCAGTTCTTC
TRBV27	TRBD2	.	TRBJ2-1	CASSPTATSGRNEQFF	TGTGCCAGCAGCCCTACCGCGACTAGCGGGAGAAATGAGCAGTTCTTC
TRBV30	.	.	TRBJ1-1	CAWSEGGRGQAFF	TGTGCCTGGAGTGAAGGGGGACGGGGCCAAGCTTTCTTT
TRBV7-9	.	few	TRBJ1-2	CASSLEEGLRGYTF	TGTGCCAGCAGCTTAGAGGAAGGGCTAAGAGGCTACACCTTC
TRBV18	.	.	TRBJ2-5	CASSPRGAGQQETQYF	TGTGCCAGCTCACCAAGAGGAGCGGGACAACAAGAGACCCAGTACTTC
TRBV5-6	.	.	TRBJ1-5	CASSLAGPSNQPQHF	TGTGCCAGCAGCTTGGCCGGACCGAGCAATCAGCCCCAGCATTTT
TRBV7-9	TRBD1	once	TRBJ1-2	CASSLLAGGTGYTF	TGTGCCAGCAGCTTATTGGCAGGGGGAACTGGCTACACCTTC
TRBV7-3	.	once	TRBJ2-2	CASSLKSHTGELFF	TGTGCCAGCAGCTTAAAGAGCCACACCGGGGAGCTGTTTTTT